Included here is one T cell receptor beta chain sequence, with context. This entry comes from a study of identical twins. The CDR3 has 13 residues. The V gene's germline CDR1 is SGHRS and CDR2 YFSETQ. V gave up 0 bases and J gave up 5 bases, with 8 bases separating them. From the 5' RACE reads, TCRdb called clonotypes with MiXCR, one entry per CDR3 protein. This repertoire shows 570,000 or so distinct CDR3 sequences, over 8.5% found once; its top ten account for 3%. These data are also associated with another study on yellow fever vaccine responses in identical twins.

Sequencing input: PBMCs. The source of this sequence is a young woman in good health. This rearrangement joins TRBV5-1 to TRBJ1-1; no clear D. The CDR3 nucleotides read TGCGCCAGCAGCTTGGACGGCAGAACTGAAGCTTTCTTT. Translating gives CASSLDGRTEAFF.